The rows below give T cell receptor beta chains drawn from one sample of a study of OX40 agonist ivuxolimab in advanced cancers. This table comes from immunoSEQ multiplex PCR, and its TCRdb copy is limited to in-frame clones, with some not included. The sample lists tens of thousands of clones; approximately 81% were seen once. This specimen consisted of CD4+ or CD8+ T cells sorted from blood, obtained in a trial of the OX40 agonist ivuxolimab. The source is an adult with an advanced solid tumor such as melanoma, head and neck, liver or kidney cancer. Each CDR3 is given with its conserved first and last residue. The order of the fields is clone size, D gene, J gene, V gene, CDR3 protein, CDR3 DNA. A D gene is named only where the DNA matches it firmly. The size entry is marked missing in some rows and otherwise reads once, few, many or a size class.

>.|.|TRBJ2-2|TRBV9
CASSVRGATGELFF
TGTGCCAGCAGCGTCCGGGGTGCCACCGGGGAGCTGTTTTTT
>.|.|TRBJ2-2|TRBV7-8
CASTLRGGGELFF
TGTGCCAGCACCCTGAGAGGGGGCGGGGAGCTGTTTTTT
>once|.|TRBJ2-5|TRBV7-3
CASSITHMGLETQYF
TGTGCCAGCAGCATCACCCACATGGGGCTGGAGACCCAGTACTTC
>.|.|TRBJ1-2|TRBV11-2
CASSGQRDYGYTF
TGTGCCAGCAGCGGGCAAAGGGACTATGGCTACACCTTC
>.|.|TRBJ2-1|TRBV7-8
CASSPGQNNEQFF
TGTGCCAGCAGCCCGGGACAAAACAATGAGCAGTTCTTC
>.|.|TRBJ1-1|TRBV6-5
CASSATLNTEAFF
TGTGCCAGCAGTGCAACCTTAAACACTGAAGCTTTCTTT
>.|TRBD2|TRBJ2-5|TRBV5-8
CASSLGTSGGQRETQYF
TGTGCCAGCAGCTTAGGAACTAGCGGGGGGCAGAGGGAGACCCAGTACTTC
>.|.|TRBJ2-1|TRBV5-1
CASSLTGEPEQFF
TGCGCCAGCAGCTTGACTGGAGAACCTGAGCAGTTCTTC
>.|TRBD1|TRBJ2-1|TRBV6-5
CASSRKPGQGGEQFF
TGTGCCAGCAGCCGGAAACCGGGACAGGGTGGTGAGCAGTTCTTC
>.|.|TRBJ2-2|TRBV12-2
CASRLGNTGELFF
TGTGCAAGTCGCTTAGGGAACACCGGGGAGCTGTTTTTT
>.|.|TRBJ2-2|TRBV19
CASSRKVTGELFF
TGTGCCAGTAGCCGAAAGGTAACCGGGGAGCTGTTTTTT
>.|.|TRBJ2-5|TRBV5-1
CASSLEAGMETQYF
TGCGCCAGCAGCTTGGAAGCAGGGATGGAGACCCAGTACTTC
>.|.|TRBJ2-7|TRBV6-5
CASRLQGNEQYF
TGTGCCAGCAGGTTACAGGGTAACGAGCAGTACTTC
>few|TRBD1|TRBJ1-1|TRBV10-1
CASSAGQGSNKAFF
TGCGCCAGCAGTGCAGGACAGGGGTCCAATAAAGCTTTCTTT
>.|.|TRBJ1-1|TRBV11-1
CASSLVGGEAFF
TGTGCCAGCAGCTTAGTTGGGGGTGAAGCTTTCTTT
>.|.|TRBJ1-1|TRBV7-2
CASSFYGMNTEAFF
TGTGCCAGCAGCTTTTACGGGATGAACACTGAAGCTTTCTTT
>once|.|TRBJ1-4|TRBV7-9
CASSLTRGATNEKLFF
TGTGCCAGCAGCTTAACGCGAGGGGCGACTAATGAAAAACTGTTTTTT
>.|.|TRBJ2-1|TRBV5-1
CASSFVGPNEQFF
TGCGCCAGCAGCTTTGTAGGGCCAAATGAGCAGTTCTTC
>.|.|TRBJ1-2|TRBV5-4
CASSLHTLYGGYTF
TGTGCCAGCAGCTTGCACACTCTATATGGTGGCTACACCTTC
>.|.|TRBJ2-3|TRBV5-5
CASSLTDTQYF
TGTGCCAGCAGCTTGACAGATACGCAGTATTTT
>once|.|TRBJ2-6|TRBV9
CASSTISSGANVLTF
TGTGCCAGCAGCACAATCTCCTCTGGGGCCAACGTCCTGACTTTC
>.|.|TRBJ1-1|TRBV11-1
CASSSTDGRWGAFF
TGTGCCAGCAGCTCAACGGACGGGAGATGGGGAGCTTTCTTT
>.|.|TRBJ2-7|TRBV5-4
CASSSNVGAAYEQYF
TGTGCCAGCAGCTCCAATGTGGGGGCGGCCTACGAGCAGTACTTC
>.|.|TRBJ2-7|TRBV28
CASSLGGGYEQYF
TGTGCCAGCAGTTTGGGGGGCGGCTACGAGCAGTACTTC
>.|.|TRBJ1-2|TRBV11-2
CASSLDLVGYGYTF
TGTGCCAGCAGCTTAGATTTGGTAGGCTATGGCTACACCTTC
>.|.|TRBJ1-5|TRBV19
CASSGRSHQPQHF
TGTGCCAGTAGTGGAAGATCTCATCAGCCCCAGCATTTT
>.|.|TRBJ2-7|TRBV12-2
CASRSPFNWPYYEQYF
TGTGCAAGTCGCTCCCCTTTTAATTGGCCGTACTACGAGCAGTACTTC
>.|.|TRBJ2-7|TRBV11-1
CASGGTGSYEQYF
TGTGCCAGCGGGGGGACGGGATCCTACGAGCAGTACTTC
>.|.|TRBJ2-7|TRBV5-6
CASSLTSSEQYF
TGTGCCAGCAGCTTAACGTCGAGCGAGCAGTACTTC
>.|TRBD2|TRBJ2-7|TRBV30
CAWSSRGTSGLYEQYF
TGTGCCTGGAGTTCCCGGGGGACTAGCGGCCTCTACGAGCAGTACTTC
>.|.|TRBJ1-1|TRBV7-8
CASSFQGVNTEAFF
TGTGCCAGCAGCTTTCAGGGAGTTAACACTGAAGCTTTCTTT
>.|.|TRBJ1-2|TRBV5-4
CASSLAQGSGFNGYTF
TGTGCCAGCAGCTTGGCCCAGGGCTCAGGGTTCAATGGCTACACCTTC
>few|.|TRBJ2-3|TRBV29-1
CSVEGFDGQGVTDTQYF
TGCAGCGTTGAAGGATTCGACGGGCAGGGCGTGACAGATACGCAGTATTTT